The 19 T cell receptor beta chains reported below all come from one sample, sequenced in a study of blood T cell repertoires in COVID-19. TCRdb's table, derived via immunoSEQ multiplex PCR, lists solely in-frame clones and lacks some. Of around 300,000 clones listed, 89% are singletons. Source material: peripheral blood. These TCRs come from a woman between 35 and 50 years old who had recovered from COVID-19.

This rearrangement joins TRBV6-2 or TRBV6-3 to TRBJ2-3; 8 bases align to TRBD2. The CDR3 has 12 residues. Germline V gene lookup returns CDR1 MNHEY and CDR2 SVGEGT. J gave up 11 bases and V 4 bases, and 5 bases lay outside the gene matches. The CDR3, as DNA: TGTGCCAGCAGTTCTACTAGCGGCTTGCAGTATTTT. Translated, it gives CASSSTSGLQYF.

This clone was counted a few times. V gene TRBV6-5 combines with J gene TRBJ1-1; tentatively, D is TRBD1 (6 bases). CDR3 length equals 13 residues. Germline V gene data show CDR1 as MNHEY and CDR2 as SVGAGI. Trimming shortened V by 7 bases and J by 5 bases, and 14 bases separated the two germline ends. The CDR3 here is CASMKRGSTEAFF. CDR3 DNA sequence: TGTGCCAGCATGAAGAGGGGGTCGACTGAAGCTTTCTTT.

CDR3 sequence: CASSVQGQIGYTF. As DNA, the CDR3 is TGTGCCAGCAGCGTTCAGGGACAGATCGGCTACACCTTC. The genes are TRBV7-9 and TRBJ1-2; 7 bases fit TRBD1. The V gene end was trimmed by 5 bases and the J gene end by 8 bases; junction bases not matched to a gene: 8. Per germline, CDR1 SEHNR and CDR2 FQNEAQ (reference sequence). CDR3 size: 13 residues.

This clone was counted a single time. Other DNA sequences in the sample encode the same CDR3. This CDR3 is CASSLAGREETQYF. CDR3 coding DNA: TGCGCCAGCAGCTTGGCGGGAAGAGAGGAGACCCAGTACTTC. This chain uses TRBV5-1 with TRBJ2-5; D perhaps matches TRBD2 (5 bases). The CDR3 contains 14 residues. The V end lost 0 bases, the J end lost 5 bases, and 11 bases lay between the germline ends. Germline CDR1 is SGHRS and CDR2 is YFSETQ.

The chain joins TRBV7-9 to TRBJ2-7; 7 nucleotides agree with TRBD2. The J segment lost 2 bases and the V segment lost 5 bases, leaving 12 bases of the junction unmatched. This CDR3 spans 16 amino acids. The germline V gene encodes CDR1 SEHNR and CDR2 FQNEAQ (reference sequence). DNA for the CDR3: TGTGCCAGCAGCGAAGATAGCGGGCACACCGCCTACGAGCAGTACTTC. This codes for CASSEDSGHTAYEQYF.

The V and J genes are TRBV18 and TRBJ2-7, with 7 bases aligning to TRBD1. Per germline, CDR1 KGHSH and CDR2 LQKENI. The V gene end was trimmed by 3 bases and the J gene end by 0 bases; junction bases not matched to a gene: 5. The CDR3 covers 15 residues. CDR3 sequence reads: CASSPDRVASYEQYF. DNA for the CDR3: TGTGCCAGCTCACCTGACAGGGTAGCCTCCTACGAGCAGTACTTC.

The chain employs TRBV5-1 and TRBJ1-2; the D gene is possibly TRBD1 (6 bases). Deletions cut 5 bases from V and 8 bases from J, with 19 bases between. Looked up from germline, CDR1 is SGHRS and CDR2 is YFSETQ. This CDR3 comprises 14 residues. The DNA of the CDR3 is TGCGCCAGCAGTTCCAACGAAGGGGGTGTCGGCTACACCTTC. This translates into CASSSNEGGVGYTF. Full variable domain (outside the CDR3, taken from reference TRBV5-1 and TRBJ1-2): KAGVTQTPRYLIKTRGQQVTLSCSPISGHRSVSWYQQTPGQGLQFLFEYFSETQRNKGNFPGRFSGRQFSNSRSEMNVSTLELGDSALYLCASSSNEGGVGYTFGSGTRLTVV.

The chain has TRBV14 and TRBJ2-2; D is uncertain. Germline V CDR1 and CDR2: SGHDN, FVKESK. This CDR3 comprises 14 residues. Deletions cut 1 base from V and 6 bases from J, with 9 bases between. CDR3 sequence (DNA): TGTGCCAGCAGCCAAGTTGGCGGCCCCGGGGAGCTGTTTTTT. Protein product: CASSQVGGPGELFF.

The chain joins TRBV5-1 to TRBJ2-3; no clear D gene. CDR1 is SGHRS and CDR2 is YFSETQ in the germline V gene. The CDR3 spans 13 residues. With 1 base removed from V and 0 bases from J, the gap between germline ends came to 3 bases. The CDR3 is CASSLPSTDTQYF. Here the CDR3 DNA reads TGCGCCAGCAGCTTGCCTAGCACAGATACGCAGTATTTT. The entire variable domain, with the rest obtained from reference TRBV5-1 and TRBJ2-3, is as follows: KAGVTQTPRYLIKTRGQQVTLSCSPISGHRSVSWYQQTPGQGLQFLFEYFSETQRNKGNFPGRFSGRQFSNSRSEMNVSTLELGDSALYLCASSLPSTDTQYFGPGTRLTVL.

The gene calls are TRBV10-3 and TRBJ2-3; 8 nucleotides agree with TRBD2. V was clipped by 7 bases and J by 0 bases; unmatched bases: 3. CDR3 size: 14 residues. Germline CDR1 ENHRY, CDR2 SYGVKD. The CDR3 region is CAITSGFSTDTQYF. As DNA, the CDR3 is TGTGCCATCACTAGCGGGTTTAGCACAGATACGCAGTATTTT.

The chain combines TRBV4-1 with TRBJ2-1; 7 nucleotides match TRBD2. Germline values: CDR1 MGHRA, CDR2 YSYEKL. The CDR3 loop spans 17 amino acids. Trimming at V came to 3 bases and at J to 5 bases, leaving 13 bases not matched to a gene. The CDR3 reads CASSQGGSWAGDNEQFF. The CDR3, as DNA: TGCGCCAGCAGCCAGGGGGGATCGTGGGCGGGGGACAATGAGCAGTTCTTC.

This clone was counted once. J is TRBJ1-5 and V is TRBV21-1; the DNA was not compared with TRBD1, the D call given in the table. TRBV21-1 counts as a pseudogene. CDR3 length: 20 amino acids. The CDR3 region is CASSKTRGQGARFGNQPQHF. DNA of the CDR3: TGTGCCAGCAGCAAAACGAGGGGACAGGGGGCCCGATTCGGCAATCAGCCCCAGCATTTT.

The chain couples TRBV5-4 to TRBJ2-7; maybe TRBD2 (6 bases). CDR1 and CDR2 (germline): SGHNT, YYREEE (reference sequence). Trimming removed 9 bases from V and 0 bases from J, with 16 bases in between. The CDR3 has 14 residues. The CDR3 nucleotides are TGTGCCACGCAAGCGGGCGACAGCTCCTACGAGCAGTACTTC. This gives the protein CATQAGDSSYEQYF.

The genes are TRBV7-6 and TRBJ2-5, with TRBD2 identical over 12 bases. Germline V lookup: CDR1 SGHVS, CDR2 FNYEAQ. The CDR3 has 18 amino acids. Trimming cost V 0 bases and J 4 bases; bases outside gene matches: 9. The CDR3 DNA reads as TGTGCCAGCAGCTTAGCGCCGGTGACTAGCGGGAGTGGAGAGACCCAGTACTTC. Protein product: CASSLAPVTSGSGETQYF.

The chain is built from TRBV25-1 and TRBJ1-2; TRBD1 might be the D (5 bases). In germline, CDR1 is MGHDK, CDR2 SYGVNS. The CDR3 covers 13 residues. Trimming cost V 8 bases and J 7 bases, with 17 bases left between them. The CDR3 nucleotides are TGTGCCAGCGTGGGGGTCGGAGGGGTTGGCTACACCTTC. Translating gives CASVGVGGVGYTF.

V gene TRBV7-9 combines with J gene TRBJ2-7; D may be TRBD1 (6 bases). This CDR3 contains 15 residues. Germline V lookup: CDR1 SEHNR, CDR2 FQNEAQ (reference sequence). V shed 5 bases and J shed 2 bases, with 16 bases lying between them. The CDR3 sequence: CASSRSLGATYEQYF. The CDR3 DNA reads as TGTGCCAGCAGCCGTTCTTTGGGGGCTACCTACGAGCAGTACTTC. The complete variable domain, with remaining parts taken from reference TRBV7-9 and TRBJ2-7, reads DTGVSQNPRHKITKRGQNVTFRCDPISEHNRLYWYRQTLGQGPEFLTYFQNEAQLEKSRLLSDRFSAERPKGSFSTLEIQRTEQGDSAMYLCASSRSLGATYEQYFGPGTRLTVT.

The CDR3: CASSLAGQGALTEAFF. CDR3 bases: TGTGCCAGCAGCTTAGCGGGACAGGGGGCCCTGACTGAAGCTTTCTTT. The V and J genes are TRBV7-6 and TRBJ1-1, with TRBD1 matching 12 bases. V was pared by 0 bases and J by 5 bases, with 4 bases of the junction left unmatched. From germline, CDR1 is SGHVS and CDR2 FNYEAQ. CDR3 length: 16 amino acids.

The genes are TRBV10-2 and TRBJ2-3; 8 bases match TRBD2. V was clipped by 6 bases and J by 0 bases; unmatched bases: 8. The CDR3 sequence is 16 residues long. Per the germline V gene, CDR1 is WSHSY and CDR2 is SAAADI. The CDR3 loop is CASSPGLDSSTDTQYF. CDR3 in DNA: TGCGCCAGCAGCCCGGGACTAGACTCTAGCACAGATACGCAGTATTTT.

V gene TRBV6-5 combines with J gene TRBJ1-2; 7 bases align to TRBD1. Germline V lookup: CDR1 MNHEY, CDR2 SVGAGI. This CDR3 is 13 amino acids long. Trimming removed 6 bases from V and 8 bases from J; junction bases left unmatched: 9. CDR3 DNA sequence: TGTGCCAGCAGAACAAGACAGGGTAGCGGCTACACCTTC. It codes for CASRTRQGSGYTF.